This T cell receptor beta chain was sequenced in a study of OX40 agonist ivuxolimab in advanced cancers. V lost 3 bases and J lost 2, with 13 bases in between. CDR1 is MNHEY, CDR2 SMNVEV, per germline (reference sequence). The CDR3 is made up of 15 amino acids. Generated by immunoSEQ multiplex PCR, the TCRdb table keeps only in-frame clones and is missing some. Altogether some 20,000 clones are present, roughly 72% being singletons, with the ten largest covering 20% to 25%. This chain uses TRBV27 with TRBJ1-2, with D perhaps matching TRBD1 (6 bases). The TCR originated in an adult with an advanced solid tumor such as melanoma, head and neck, liver or kidney cancer. The sequencing used CD4+ or CD8+ T cells sorted from blood, collected in a trial of the OX40 agonist ivuxolimab. As DNA, the CDR3 is TGTGCCAGCAGTTTCCGGGACACCGTCAACTATGGCTACACCTTC. It yields the protein CASSFRDTVNYGYTF.